In its sample, the clone carrying this TCR beta chain was seen once. This sample is drawn from a study of blood T cell repertoires in COVID-19. The assay was immunoSEQ multiplex PCR, and TCRdb's table has in-frame clones only and misses some. Here the sample spans roughly 290,000 clones, around 90% being singletons. CDR1 MNHEY and CDR2 SVGAGI come from the germline V gene. V lost 6 bases to trimming and J lost 3 bases, with 9 bases between them. CDR3 length: 12 amino acids. The TCR was taken from a woman aged 18-30 years with acute COVID-19. The chain recombines TRBV6-5 with TRBJ2-7, with D maybe TRBD1 (6 bases). Sequenced material: PBMCs or T cells enriched from blood (not recorded which). CDR3 DNA sequence: TGTGCCAGCAGAAAGGACAGCTACGAGCAGTACTTC. Translation: CASRKDSYEQYF.